This TCR beta chain derives from a study of shared clonotypes between healthy human individuals. On the study more broadly: Each donor's CD8 memory used one plate, CD8 naive two, each CD4 subset three.

Study-level points and caveats: Lower generation probabilities were found for non-shared clonotypes than for those shared by all four donors. Clonotype sharing among the donors was expected to vary with sequencing depth.

The naive CD8 subset, CD45RO-negative cells positively selected for CCR7, excluded terminally differentiated effector memory CD45RA+ cells. Running of the assay took place at deep level. Assay used: immunoSEQ multiplex PCR; TCRdb lists only in-frame clones, some missing. The table records roughly 590,000 clones, roughly 95% of them present only once. In regard to this clone: Its antigen is unidentified.

The sequenced sample consisted of naive CD8+ T cells sorted from blood. This sequence was found in a woman aged 25 to 39 in good health.

The DNA of the CDR3 is TGCGCCAGCAGCCGAAGACGAGAGCGGGAGGGCCTTGGGGAGCTGTTTTTT. Encoded protein: CASSRRREREGLGELFF. The chain carries TRBV5-1 and TRBJ2-2; 10 nucleotides agree with TRBD2. Losses at the gene ends were 4 bases for V and 8 bases for J; bases not matched to a gene: 14. The length of the CDR3 is 17 residues. The germline V gene has CDR1 SGHRS and CDR2 YFSETQ.